This TCR beta chain was found in a study of cytomegalovirus exposure and HLA in healthy donors. Study summary: Earlier, 150 million to 200 million T cells were analyzed, and about 120 million unique TCR beta sequences were found among them.

CDR1 and CDR2 (germline): SNHLY, FYNNEI. The V and J ends lost 8 bases and 4 bases respectively, with 18 bases between them. CDR3 size: 14 residues. Notes on the study in general: Solely CMV serostatus was available to characterize immune exposure.

Only a few counts were recorded for this clone. Its specificity is unknown. 60 Vbeta and 13 Jbeta primers were used in PCR. The table came from immunoSEQ multiplex PCR; TCRdb's copy has only in-frame clones and leaves some out. The sample has about 78,000 clones; around 80% are singletons. The chain employs TRBV2 and TRBJ2-7, with D perhaps TRBD1 (6 bases). The clonotype originates from a woman aged 45-65 years in good health and CMV-seropositive. What was sequenced was PBMCs. CDR3 DNA sequence: TGTGCCAGCCAACCGGGACACACGTTTTACGAGCAGTACTTC. This sequence encodes CASQPGHTFYEQYF. Full variable domain (missing parts from reference TRBV2 and TRBJ2-7): EPEVTQTPSHQVTQMGQEVILRCVPISNHLYFYWYRQILGQKVEFLVSFYNNEISEKSEIFDDQFSVERPDGSNFTLKIRSTKLEDSAMYFCASQPGHTFYEQYFGPGTRLTVT.